The 11 T cell receptor beta chains listed next were all sequenced from one sample in a study of T cells expressing NK-cell markers. TCRdb reanalyzed the 5' RACE reads, giving one entry per CDR3 protein sequence and no DNA. The sample is made up of about half a million distinct CDR3 sequences, and the top ten hold roughly 1.4% of it. The specimen sequenced was blood T cells: a sorted CD56 or NKG2C T cell subset, CD4+ or CD8+ T cells, or bulk PBMC T cells (not recorded which). These receptors were obtained from a woman aged 50 to 65 in good health.

V gene TRBV29-1 combines with J gene TRBJ1-3; there is no DNA to check the TCRdb D call of TRBD1. Germline CDR1 reads SQVTM; CDR2 reads ANQGSEA. The CDR3 contains 12 residues. CDR3 amino acids: CSDPGRENTIYF.

The rearrangement links TRBV5-1 to TRBJ2-1; TCRdb selects TRBD2, and the lack of DNA leaves this call unchecked. CDR3 length: 16 residues. Germline CDR1 is SGHRS and CDR2 is YFSETQ. CDR3 sequence reads: CASSSGLGSSYNEQFF. The whole variable domain, remainder taken from reference TRBV5-1 and TRBJ2-1, is KAGVTQTPRYLIKTRGQQVTLSCSPISGHRSVSWYQQTPGQGLQFLFEYFSETQRNKGNFPGRFSGRQFSNSRSEMNVSTLELGDSALYLCASSSGLGSSYNEQFFGPGTRLTVL.

The rearrangement links TRBV27 to TRBJ1-6. The CDR3 totals 14 residues. Germline V gene sequence: CDR1 MNHEY, CDR2 SMNVEV (reference sequence). The CDR3: CASSFDMVSSPLHF.

The J gene is TRBJ2-7, the V gene TRBV14; TCRdb names TRBD1, which stays unverified in the absence of DNA. CDR3 size: 16 residues. Germline assignment: CDR1 SGHDN and CDR2 FVKESK. CDR3 sequence reads: CASSQERTEILLEQYF.

The chain links TRBV20-1 to TRBJ1-5; no DNA is available, so the TRBD1 call from TCRdb remains unchecked. The CDR3 is 14 amino acids. CDR1 and CDR2 (germline): DFQATT, SNEGSKA (reference sequence). CDR3 protein: CSARGGTGVQPQHF.

The chain links TRBV29-1 to TRBJ2-5. The CDR3 consists of 13 residues. Germline V CDR1 and CDR2: SQVTM, ANQGSEA. The CDR3 is CSGNGRFQETQYF. Together with reference TRBV29-1 and TRBJ2-5, the CDR3 gives the full variable domain: SAVISQKPSRDICQRGTSLTIQCQVDSQVTMMFWYRQQPGQSLTLIATANQGSEATYESGFVIDKFPISRPNLTFSTLTVSNMSPEDSSIYLCSGNGRFQETQYFGPGTRLLVL.

The V and J genes are TRBV29-1 and TRBJ2-1; TCRdb selects TRBD2, and the lack of DNA leaves this call unchecked. Germline V gene lookup returns CDR1 SQVTM and CDR2 ANQGSEA. The CDR3 covers 14 residues. CDR3 loop: CSVEGIAGGNEQFF.

V and J are TRBV24-1 and TRBJ2-1. The CDR3 loop spans 13 amino acids. Germline V gives CDR1 KGHDR, CDR2 SFDVKD. CDR3 sequence: CATSDLVIGVHFF.

V is TRBV21-1 and J is TRBJ2-3; TCRdb picks TRBD2, but there is no DNA to check that call. TRBV21-1 corresponds to a pseudogene. This CDR3 has 18 residues. This chain's CDR3 is CASSKLERVAGVTDTQYF.

The V call is TRBV5-1, the J call TRBJ1-4; TCRdb designates TRBD1, a call that cannot be tested without DNA. The CDR3 is 17 residues long. From germline, CDR1 is SGHRS and CDR2 YFSETQ. This CDR3 is CASSGPTGGHPNEKLFF.

This rearrangement joins TRBV7-9 to TRBJ2-5; TCRdb picks TRBD1, but there is no DNA to check that call. CDR3 length: 14 residues. Germline V gives CDR1 SEHNR, CDR2 FQNEAQ (reference sequence). CDR3 residues: CASIPGQALGTQYF.